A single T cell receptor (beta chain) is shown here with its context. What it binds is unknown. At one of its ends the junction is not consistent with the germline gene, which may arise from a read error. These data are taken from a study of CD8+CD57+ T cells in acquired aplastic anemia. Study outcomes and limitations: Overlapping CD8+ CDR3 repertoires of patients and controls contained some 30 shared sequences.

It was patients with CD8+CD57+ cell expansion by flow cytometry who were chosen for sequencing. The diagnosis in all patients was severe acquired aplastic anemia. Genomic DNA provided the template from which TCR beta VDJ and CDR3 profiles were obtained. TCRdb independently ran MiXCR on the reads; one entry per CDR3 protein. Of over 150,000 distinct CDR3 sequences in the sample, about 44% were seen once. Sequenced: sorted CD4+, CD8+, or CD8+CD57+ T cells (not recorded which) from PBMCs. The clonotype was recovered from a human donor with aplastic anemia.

The CDR3 DNA is TGTGCCCGCAGCTCTACGGTGAACACTGAAGCTTCCTTT. Protein: CARSSTVNTEASF. The rearrangement links TRBV7-3 to TRBJ1-1; D is unclear. The length of the CDR3 is 13 residues. Germline V gene data show CDR1 as SGHTA and CDR2 as FQGTGA.